Included here is one T cell receptor (beta chain) sequence, with context. As yet, its antigen is unknown. Time point of the sample: baseline, week 1 (first vaccination visit). Treatment indicated: pre-vaccination baseline after standard-of-care therapy. Each donor presented with a new WHO grade 3 or 4 astrocytoma that tested IDH1-mutant and showed ATRX loss. Clones were read by immunoSEQ multiplex PCR, and TCRdb kept only the in-frame ones, dropping some. The sample gives 75,000 to 100,000 clones, more than 65% of which show up once; 5.3% is in the top ten. This entry belongs to a study of a mutant IDH1 vaccine in newly diagnosed glioma. About the study: Patients previously underwent radiotherapy, temozolomide, or both, and most underwent both.

General study points: The occurrence of vaccine-induced immune responses was seen in 80% to 95% of patients. It seemed that pseudoprogression was not linked to changes in the top peripheral T cell clonotypes.

This CDR3 is 13 amino acids long. V was clipped by 8 bases and J by 5 bases, with 12 bases between them. Germline lookup yields CDR1 MGHRA and CDR2 YSYEKL. The clonotype was recovered from a man aged 35-49 years with glioma. Some clones in this sample may be carry-over from other donors' samples. This chain links TRBV4-1 with TRBJ2-2; D might be TRBD2 (5 bases). The source was PBMCs, collected from a glioma patient treated with radiotherapy, temozolomide or both. The CDR3: CASARTGTGELFF. As DNA, the CDR3 is TGCGCCAGCGCCAGAACGGGGACCGGGGAGCTGTTTTTT.